This TCR beta chain was profiled in a study of T cell responses to AZD1222 COVID-19 vaccine. Whether given at about 4 or about 12 weeks, second doses were pooled. Comment on this clone: Antigen: not known.

Overall study results and limits: Baseline seropositives among AZD1222 recipients totaled only six or seven. It was only after the peak T cell response that any repertoires were sampled. Clonal diversity was possibly underestimated, and white British individuals and females predominated among donors.

The table came from immunoSEQ multiplex PCR; TCRdb's copy has only in-frame clones and leaves some out. The repertoire includes roughly 99,000 clones, 75% to 95% of them detected once, and roughly 5.6% sits in the top ten. The sequence came from an adult who received the AZD1222 COVID-19 vaccine. This sample comprised peripheral blood, obtained 28 days after the second AZD1222 dose.

The CDR3 DNA sequence: TGCGCCAGCAGTGCCCGGACGGGTAACTATGGCTACACCTTC. Translation gives CASSARTGNYGYTF. The chain uses TRBV10-1 and TRBJ1-2, with D unclear. V was trimmed by 4 bases and J by 1 base, leaving 10 bases between them. In germline, CDR1 is WNHNN, CDR2 SYGVQD (reference sequence). The CDR3 is 14 amino acids.